Shown below are 9 T cell receptor beta chains from a single sample sequenced in a study of identical twins. One entry per CDR3 protein, called by TCRdb with MiXCR from the 5' RACE reads. The sample holds just under 550,000 distinct CDR3 sequences, 15% seen once. These records were also assigned to another study, of yellow fever vaccine responses in identical twins.

Sequenced material: CD4+ T cells sorted from blood. These receptors were taken from a young woman in good health.

In this sample, this clonotype turned up a few times. The chain links TRBV11-2 to TRBJ2-3; D perhaps matches TRBD2 (5 bases). The CDR3 contains 15 residues. The germline CDR1 and CDR2 sequences are SGHAT and FQNNGV. V was trimmed by 3 bases and J by 0 bases, leaving 10 bases between them. This CDR3 reads CASSFERTSTDTQYF. In nucleotides, the CDR3 is TGTGCCAGCAGCTTTGAGCGGACTAGCACAGATACGCAGTATTTT.

The chain recombines TRBV5-8 with TRBJ1-2, with 8 bases identical to TRBD1. Trimming took 5 bases from V and 4 from J; bases not matched to a gene: 7. The CDR3 has 14 residues. The germline CDR1 and CDR2 sequences are SGHTS and YDEGEE. The CDR3, as DNA: TGTGCCAGCAGGGTGGACAGGGTTAGCTATGGCTACACCTTC. It is translated as CASRVDRVSYGYTF. The full variable domain, with the rest looked up from reference TRBV5-8 and TRBJ1-2, is EAGVTQSPTHLIKTRGQQATLRCSPISGHTSVYWYQQALGLGLQFLLWYDEGEERNRGNFPPRFSGRQFPNYSSELNVNALELEDSALYLCASRVDRVSYGYTFGSGTRLTVV.

The chain combines TRBV7-8 with TRBJ2-2; a weak D match, TRBD1 (5 bases). This CDR3 comprises 15 residues. V lost 4 bases and J lost 6, with 15 bases in between. Germline-derived CDR1 and CDR2 are SGHVS and FQNEAQ. The CDR3 DNA reads as TGTGCCAGCAGCTCACAAGGGGTTTTATCCGGGGAGCTGTTTTTT. Residues: CASSSQGVLSGELFF.

The rearrangement uses TRBV12-3 or TRBV12-4 and TRBJ2-3; D ambiguous. The CDR3 spans 13 residues. V gave up 0 bases and J gave up 2 bases, with 3 bases separating them. The CDR3 DNA follows: TGTGCCAGCAGTTTAGCTTTCACAGATACGCAGTATTTT. Its translation: CASSLAFTDTQYF.

This clonotype was seen a handful of times. The rearrangement uses TRBV6-1 and TRBJ1-5; maybe TRBD1 (5 bases). V was pared by 7 bases and J by 0 bases, with 13 bases between. CDR3 length: 15 amino acids. Germline CDR1 is MNHNS and CDR2 is SASEGT. CDR3 sequence reads: CASIAGTGSNQPQHF. CDR3 DNA: TGTGCCAGCATCGCCGGCACAGGTAGCAATCAGCCCCAGCATTTT.

This clonotype was found a few times. The chain links TRBV5-1 to TRBJ1-4, with D perhaps matching TRBD1 (5 bases). The CDR3 loop spans 16 amino acids. V was trimmed by 1 base and J by 7 bases, leaving 17 bases between them. Germline assignment: CDR1 SGHRS and CDR2 YFSETQ. The CDR3: CASSLPEGTLGEKLFF. The CDR3 DNA follows: TGCGCCAGCAGCTTGCCTGAAGGGACTCTTGGTGAAAAACTGTTTTTT.

This rearrangement joins TRBV29-1 to TRBJ1-1; D remains unclear. The V gene's germline CDR1 is SQVTM and CDR2 ANQGSEA. Trimming removed 4 bases at V and 3 bases at J, with 15 bases between. This CDR3 is 14 amino acids long. Here the CDR3 reads CSVGGGSSYTEAFF. The CDR3 region has the DNA TGCAGCGTTGGAGGAGGCTCCAGTTACACTGAAGCTTTCTTT.

This clonotype was counted a few times. The chain links TRBV4-1 to TRBJ1-4; 7 nucleotides align to TRBD1. CDR3 length: 14 residues. V shed 5 bases and J 3 bases; nucleotides not matched to a gene: 3. Per the germline V gene, CDR1 is MGHRA and CDR2 is YSYEKL. CDR3 in amino acids: CASSSGQANEKLFF. CDR3 coding DNA: TGCGCCAGCAGCTCAGGACAGGCTAATGAAAAACTGTTTTTT.

Only a few counts were recorded for this clonotype. The V call is TRBV15, the J call TRBJ2-3, with D perhaps given as TRBD1 or TRBD2 (5 bases each). The germline V gene encodes CDR1 LNHNV and CDR2 YYDKDF (reference sequence). This CDR3 comprises 18 residues. V was shortened by 0 bases and J by 5 bases, with 21 bases between the two germline ends. CDR3 DNA: TGTGCCACCAGCAGAGATCGTGTGCTAGCACGAAGGGGAGATACGCAGTATTTT. It encodes CATSRDRVLARRGDTQYF.